This entry lists 6 T cell receptor beta chains sequenced from one sample in a study of shared clonotypes between healthy human individuals. The method was immunoSEQ multiplex PCR; TCRdb's version includes in-frame clones alone and lacks a portion of them. The data show 2.3 million or so clones, 80% to 95% seen once. Sequenced material: naive CD4+ T cells from PBMCs. Regarding subset: CD45RA+ positively selected. The source of these receptors is a man in his late teens or twenties in good health. Some clones in this sample may be carry-over from other donors' samples.

V and J are TRBV27 and TRBJ1-2; D is ambiguous. V shed 6 bases and J shed 8 bases, with 16 bases lying between them. Germline V gene lookup returns CDR1 MNHEY and CDR2 SMNVEV (reference sequence). CDR3 length: 13 residues. DNA of the CDR3: TGTGCCAGCAGGGGAAGGACTCCGGAGGGCTACACCTTC. As protein: CASRGRTPEGYTF.

This rearrangement joins TRBV6-1 to TRBJ2-5; 9 bases line up with TRBD1. Per germline, CDR1 MNHNS and CDR2 SASEGT. V was pared by 2 bases and J by 1 base, with 5 bases of the junction left unmatched. This CDR3 has 16 amino acids. The CDR3 nucleotides read TGTGCCAGCAGTGAAAGACAGGGGGGTATCCAAGAGACCCAGTACTTC. This gives the protein CASSERQGGIQETQYF.

This clone has only one observation. V gene TRBV18 combines with J gene TRBJ2-7; the match to TRBD2 covers 15 bases. There are 17 residues in the CDR3. The junction had 3 bases not matched to a gene; V was cut back by 0 bases and J by 3 bases. Germline V gene data show CDR1 as KGHSH and CDR2 as LQKENI. CDR3 sequence (DNA): TGTGCCAGCTCACCACCCGGGACTAGCGGGAGGTACTACGAGCAGTACTTC. Its translation: CASSPPGTSGRYYEQYF.

The rearrangement links TRBV6-6 to TRBJ2-2; D gene uncertain. Trimming shortened V by 0 bases and J by 2 bases, and 4 bases separated the two germline ends. The germline V gene encodes CDR1 MNHNY and CDR2 SVGAGI (reference sequence). The CDR3 totals 14 residues. Written as DNA, the CDR3 is TGTGCCAGCAGTTACTCGATCAACACCGGGGAGCTGTTTTTT. This translates into CASSYSINTGELFF.

The chain combines TRBV19 with TRBJ1-2, with a weak D call TRBD1 (5 bases). V lost 3 bases, J lost 7 bases, and 15 bases lay in between. Per germline, CDR1 LNHDA and CDR2 SQIVND (reference sequence). CDR3 length: 14 residues. The CDR3 coding sequence is TGTGCCAGTAGTATTGACCGGGTCGGGGCTGGCTACACCTTC. Its protein is CASSIDRVGAGYTF.

This chain joins TRBV7-2 and TRBJ2-7, with TRBD2 identical over 10 bases. The CDR3 is 16 residues long. Unmatched junction bases numbered 9, after V lost 4 bases and J lost 3 bases. Per the germline V gene, CDR1 is SGHTA and CDR2 is FQGNSA. The CDR3 coding sequence is TGTGCCAGCAGCTCTCGCTGGGTAGCGGGAGGCTACGAGCAGTACTTC. Protein sequence: CASSSRWVAGGYEQYF.